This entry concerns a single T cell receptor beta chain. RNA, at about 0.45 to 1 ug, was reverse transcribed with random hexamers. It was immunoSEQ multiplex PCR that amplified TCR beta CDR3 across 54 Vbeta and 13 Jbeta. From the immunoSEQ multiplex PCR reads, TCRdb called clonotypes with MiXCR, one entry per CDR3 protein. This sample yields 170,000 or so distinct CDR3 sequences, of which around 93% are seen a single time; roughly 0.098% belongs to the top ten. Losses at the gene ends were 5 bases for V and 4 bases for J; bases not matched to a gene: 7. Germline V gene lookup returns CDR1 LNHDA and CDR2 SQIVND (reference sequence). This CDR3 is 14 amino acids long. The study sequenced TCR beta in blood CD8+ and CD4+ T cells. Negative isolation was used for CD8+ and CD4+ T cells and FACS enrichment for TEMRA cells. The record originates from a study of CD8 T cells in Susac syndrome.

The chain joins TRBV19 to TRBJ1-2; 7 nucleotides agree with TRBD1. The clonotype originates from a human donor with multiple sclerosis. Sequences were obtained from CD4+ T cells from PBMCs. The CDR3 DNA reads TGTGCCAGTAGTGCTCAGGGGGGCGCCTATGGCTACACCTTC. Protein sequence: CASSAQGGAYGYTF.